This TCR beta chain was profiled in a study of shared clonotypes between healthy human individuals. The study's findings and limits: In having few donors, the study represented limited genetic and exposure-history diversity. Generally, naive subsets came out with larger estimated richness than memory subsets.

Points on this clone: Its antigen is not identified.

Clones were sequenced by immunoSEQ multiplex PCR, and TCRdb holds only the in-frame ones, with some missing. The sample gives 110,000 or so clones, roughly 70% of which show up once; approximately 23% is in the top ten. This CDR3 has 14 residues. The V and J ends lost 6 bases and 3 bases, in that order; junction bases with no gene match: 8. Germline V gene lookup returns CDR1 MGHDK and CDR2 SYGVNS. This sequence joins TRBV25-1 and TRBJ2-7, with TRBD2 matching over 7 bases. The sequenced sample was memory CD8+ T cells sorted from blood. Subset here: CD45RO+ cells pooled with CCR7-negative TemRA cells. The receptor was derived from a woman in her 30s in good health. The CDR3 region has the DNA TGTGCCAGCAGCCTCAGCGGGAATATCTACGAGCAGTACTTC. This gives the protein CASSLSGNIYEQYF.